These 10 T cell receptor beta chains share one sample of origin, sequenced in a study of blood T cell repertoires in COVID-19. The protocol was immunoSEQ multiplex PCR, while the TCRdb copy is restricted to in-frame clones and leaves out a portion. The table shows around 60,000 clones, with just over 85% occurring only once. Sample: peripheral blood. The receptors originated from a woman aged 80 or over with acute or convalescent COVID-19.

The V call is TRBV28, the J call TRBJ1-1, with D perhaps matching TRBD1 (6 bases). The CDR3 runs 14 residues. The V end was cut by 3 bases, the J end by 2 bases, with 10 bases between. Germline V gene lookup returns CDR1 MDHEN and CDR2 SYDVKM. CDR3 DNA sequence: TGTGCCAGCAGTTTCGGGGGGCTAAACACTGAAGCTTTCTTT. Protein sequence: CASSFGGLNTEAFF.

The CDR3 loop is CASSLTSVEQFF. The CDR3 bases are TGTGCCAGCAGCTTAACTAGCGTCGAGCAGTTCTTC. The chain recombines TRBV7-9 with TRBJ2-1; TRBD2 agrees at 7 bases. Per the germline V gene, CDR1 is SEHNR and CDR2 is FQNEAQ (reference sequence). The CDR3 totals 12 residues. V gave up 2 bases and J gave up 10 bases; unmatched junction bases: 2.

The J gene is TRBJ2-5, the V gene TRBV9, with D perhaps TRBD2 (7 bases). The V end lost 1 base, the J end lost 6 bases, and 13 bases lay between the germline ends. Germline V CDR1 and CDR2: SGDLS, YYNGEE. The length of the CDR3 is 14 residues. The DNA for the CDR3 is TGTGCCAGCAGCGTACAGGGAGGGGGACAGACCCAGTACTTC. This gives the protein CASSVQGGGQTQYF.

This rearrangement joins TRBV19 to TRBJ2-1, with 9 bases fitting TRBD1. The CDR3 has 17 residues. Losses at the gene ends were 4 bases for V and 1 base for J; bases not matched to a gene: 8. Germline-derived CDR1 and CDR2 are LNHDA and SQIVND (reference sequence). The CDR3 reads CASSSGTGRRSYNEQFF. In DNA form, the CDR3 reads TGTGCCAGTAGTAGCGGGACAGGGCGAAGGTCCTACAATGAGCAGTTCTTC.

The chain has TRBV7-2 and TRBJ2-2; D not certain. The CDR3 totals 14 residues. The V gene's germline CDR1 is SGHTA and CDR2 FQGNSA. With 1 base removed from V and 4 bases from J, the gap between germline ends came to 7 bases. The CDR3 bases are TGTGCCAGCAGCTTAGGATTGCGCACCGGGGAGCTGTTTTTT. Amino acid sequence: CASSLGLRTGELFF.

This clone was counted a single time. V gene TRBV5-4 combines with J gene TRBJ2-7, with TRBD1 identical over 7 bases. CDR1 is SGHNT and CDR2 is YYREEE in the germline V gene (reference sequence). The CDR3 covers 14 residues. With V trimmed by 0 bases and J by 7 bases, 7 bases remained unmatched. CDR3 sequence reads: CASSLVDRAREQYF. The DNA of the CDR3 is TGTGCCAGCAGCTTGGTCGACAGGGCTAGAGAGCAGTACTTC.

In this sample, this clone turned up once. Written as DNA, the CDR3 is TGTGCCAGTAGTATGACCCGACAGGCCCAGCCCCAGCATTTT. This translates into CASSMTRQAQPQHF. The chain carries TRBV19 and TRBJ1-5, with D maybe TRBD1 (6 bases). V was trimmed by 3 bases and J by 7 bases, leaving 13 bases between them. Germline assignment: CDR1 LNHDA and CDR2 SQIVND (reference sequence). This CDR3 has 14 amino acids.

The genes are TRBV18 and TRBJ2-2; 7 bases are a match to TRBD2. The CDR3 is made up of 14 amino acids. The trim removed 7 bases at V and 1 base at J, leaving 3 bases unmatched. Germline lookup yields CDR1 KGHSH and CDR2 LQKENI. CDR3 nucleotides: TGTGCCAGCTGGCGGGGGTTGAACACCGGGGAGCTGTTTTTT. This encodes CASWRGLNTGELFF.

The chain couples TRBV6-2 or TRBV6-3 to TRBJ2-7; 8 bases line up with TRBD1. The J segment lost 9 bases and the V segment lost 0 bases, leaving 7 bases of the junction unmatched. The CDR3 covers 14 residues. CDR1 MNHEY and CDR2 SVGEGT come from the germline V gene. DNA for the CDR3: TGTGCCAGCAGTTACTCTCCGGGACAGGTCCGGCAGTACTTC. Translating gives CASSYSPGQVRQYF.

This chain links TRBV7-8 with TRBJ2-2; 11 nucleotides match TRBD1. CDR1 and CDR2 from the germline V gene are SGHVS and FQNEAQ. This CDR3 is built from 18 residues. The junction had 13 bases not matched to a gene; V was cut back by 2 bases and J by 8 bases. The CDR3 is CASSLYSRTGGPIGELFF. The CDR3 bases are TGTGCCAGCAGCTTATATTCGAGGACAGGGGGCCCAATTGGGGAGCTGTTTTTT. The variable domain in full, with the rest retrieved from reference TRBV7-8 and TRBJ2-2, is GAGVSQSPRYKVAKRGQDVALRCDPISGHVSLFWYQQALGQGPEFLTYFQNEAQLDKSGLPSDRFFAERPEGSVSTLKIQRTQQEDSAVYLCASSLYSRTGGPIGELFFGEGSRLTVL.